The 10 T cell receptor beta chains below all came from one sample that was sequenced in a study of blood T cell repertoires in COVID-19. The data were produced by immunoSEQ multiplex PCR, yet TCRdb's version contains in-frame clones alone and is incomplete. The sample yields tens of thousands of clones, 84% seen once. Material for sequencing was peripheral blood. The origin of the receptors is a human donor in a cohort sampled during active COVID-19.

The CDR3 nucleotides are TGTGCCAGCCGGACTGGGGAAGACACTGAAGCTTTCTTT. Encoded protein: CASRTGEDTEAFF. This chain uses TRBV18 with TRBJ1-1; D is unresolved. Per the germline V gene, CDR1 is KGHSH and CDR2 is LQKENI. CDR3 length equals 13 residues. V lost 8 bases and J lost 3, with 13 bases in between.

The chain links TRBV7-9 to TRBJ2-3, with 13 bases lining up with TRBD2. Germline V lookup: CDR1 SEHNR, CDR2 FQNEAQ (reference sequence). V shed 5 bases, J shed 4 bases, and the junction held 6 bases outside the gene matches. The CDR3 contains 16 residues. CDR3 nucleotides: TGTGCCAGCAGCGTGACTAGCGGGGGGCCTTCAGATACGCAGTATTTT. It translates to CASSVTSGGPSDTQYF.

CDR3 DNA sequence: TGTGCTAGTGGTTTAGGAGCCGGAACGACTAGGACACAATACAATGAGCAGTTCTTC. Residues: CASGLGAGTTRTQYNEQFF. The chain uses TRBV12-5 and TRBJ2-1; D possibly corresponds to TRBD2 (6 bases). Germline CDR1 reads LGHNT; CDR2 reads FRNRAP. The length of the CDR3 is 19 residues. V shed 3 bases and J shed 4 bases, with 25 bases lying between them.

This clone was seen a few times. The chain is built from TRBV11-3 and TRBJ1-1; TRBD1 agrees at 9 bases. This CDR3 comprises 16 residues. In germline, CDR1 is SGHNT, CDR2 YENEEA. Trimming cost V 5 bases and J 4 bases; bases outside gene matches: 11. CDR3: CASSPGQGKGFTEAFF. Here the CDR3 DNA reads TGTGCCAGCAGCCCAGGACAGGGGAAGGGGTTCACTGAAGCTTTCTTT.

This chain connects TRBV12-1 to TRBJ1-4; the table calls TRBD1, which could not be checked here. TRBV12-1 is described as a pseudogene. The CDR3 loop spans 13 amino acids. The CDR3 loop is CASSLQGGGKLLF. Written as DNA, the CDR3 is TGTGCCAGCAGCTTACAGGGTGGAGGAAAACTGCTTTTT.

J is TRBJ1-2 and V is TRBV12-3 or TRBV12-4; 10 nucleotides agree with TRBD1. V trimming: 4 bases; J trimming: 11 bases; junction bases outside the gene matches: 4. The CDR3 is made up of 12 amino acids. The CDR3 DNA reads TGTGCCAGCAGTTCGACAGGGGGCAGGTACACCTTC. Its translation: CASSSTGGRYTF.

The chain employs TRBV11-3 and TRBJ2-3; 9 positions match TRBD2. V was pared by 5 bases and J by 4 bases, with 10 bases of the junction left unmatched. The germline V gene has CDR1 SGHNT and CDR2 YENEEA. CDR3 length: 16 amino acids. CDR3 loop: CASSAGTSSVADTQYF. CDR3 nucleotide sequence: TGTGCCAGCAGCGCCGGGACTAGCTCGGTGGCAGATACGCAGTATTTT.

The chain couples TRBV28 to TRBJ2-5, with 8 bases fitting TRBD2. The germline gives CDR1 MDHEN, CDR2 SYDVKM. The CDR3 is 15 amino acids. Trimming took 6 bases from V and 5 from J; bases not matched to a gene: 11. Here the CDR3 DNA reads TGTGCCAGCAGATCCTCCGGGGGGGCTTGGGAGACCCAGTACTTC. Its translation: CASRSSGGAWETQYF.

This chain joins TRBV29-1 and TRBJ1-2; D remains ambiguous. Germline CDR1 and CDR2: SQVTM and ANQGSEA. Trimming shortened V by 4 bases and J by 7 bases, and 16 bases separated the two germline ends. CDR3 size: 13 residues. The CDR3 DNA reads TGCAGCGTTGTCCGGCGGATGACTTTTGGCTACACCTTC. Protein product: CSVVRRMTFGYTF.

V and J are TRBV18 and TRBJ2-7; D is ambiguous. The CDR3 length is 12 residues. V shed 0 bases and J shed 3 bases, with 3 bases lying between them. Germline-derived CDR1 and CDR2 are KGHSH and LQKENI. The CDR3 loop is CASSPPGYEQYF. In DNA, the CDR3 is TGTGCCAGCTCACCACCCGGCTACGAGCAGTACTTC.